The 2 T cell receptor beta chains listed next were all sequenced from one sample in a study of T cells in Graves' hyperthyroidism and ophthalmopathy. RNA transcripts yielded amplified TCR beta CDR3 regions. The primer set for the first-round RT-PCR of the TCR CDR3 was HTBI. TCRdb itself ran the multiplex PCR reads through MiXCR, one entry per CDR3 protein. This sample yields approximately 370,000 distinct CDR3 sequences, of which 17% are seen a single time; around a third belongs to the top ten. The sequenced sample consisted of blood. These receptors all stem from a woman aged 25-40 years with Graves' hyperthyroidism that later progressed to Graves' ophthalmopathy.

This clonotype has at least ten counts. The J gene is TRBJ1-1, the V gene TRBV9; no firm D call. Germline CDR1 SGDLS, CDR2 YYNGEE. This CDR3 is 13 amino acids long. V lost 0 bases and J 4 bases, leaving 7 bases between the germline ends. The CDR3 loop is CASSVVASTEAFF. The DNA for the CDR3 is TGTGCCAGCAGCGTAGTTGCTAGCACTGAAGCTTTCTTT.

This chain links TRBV7-9 with TRBJ2-7; unclear D gene. Germline CDR1 is SEHNR and CDR2 is FQNEAQ (reference sequence). The CDR3 is 12 residues long. V was pared by 5 bases and J by 4 bases, with 9 bases between. As DNA, the CDR3 is TGTGCCAGCAGCCCCCTGAGGTACGAGCAGTACTTC. Its protein is CASSPLRYEQYF.